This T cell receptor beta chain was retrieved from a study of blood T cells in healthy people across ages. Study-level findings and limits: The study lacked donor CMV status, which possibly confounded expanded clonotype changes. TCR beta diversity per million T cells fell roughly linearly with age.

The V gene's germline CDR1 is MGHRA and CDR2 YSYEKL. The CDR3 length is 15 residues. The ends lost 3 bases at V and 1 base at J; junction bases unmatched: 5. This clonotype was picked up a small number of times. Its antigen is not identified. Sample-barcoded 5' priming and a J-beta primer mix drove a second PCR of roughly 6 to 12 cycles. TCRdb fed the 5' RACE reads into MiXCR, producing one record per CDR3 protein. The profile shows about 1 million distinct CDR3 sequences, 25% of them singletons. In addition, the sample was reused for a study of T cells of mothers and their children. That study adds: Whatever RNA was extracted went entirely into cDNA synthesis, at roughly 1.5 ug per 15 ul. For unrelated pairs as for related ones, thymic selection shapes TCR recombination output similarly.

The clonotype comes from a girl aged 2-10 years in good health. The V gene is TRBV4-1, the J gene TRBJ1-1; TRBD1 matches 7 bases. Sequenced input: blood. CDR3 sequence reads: CASSQDGQENTEAFF. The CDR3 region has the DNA TGCGCCAGCAGCCAGGACGGACAGGAGAACACTGAAGCTTTCTTT.